This T cell receptor (beta chain) was obtained from a study of blood T cell repertoires in COVID-19. Per the original methods: Amplification of reference gene primers was used by the study to estimate nucleated cell counts. Sequencing was performed with immunoSEQ multiplex PCR; in TCRdb, only in-frame clones are kept and a portion is missing. Clonal size and the V and J genes are those of that table, whereas D and trimming came from the DNA. The sample shows tens of thousands of clones, 75% to 90% of them seen only once. The CDR3 runs to 12 residues. The V and J genes are TRBV1 and TRBJ1-2; the table's D call, TRBD1, was not checked against the DNA. TRBV1 is an annotated pseudogene. The sequencing input was peripheral blood. The source is a human donor with acute or convalescent COVID-19. The donor label of this sample is uncertain. CDR3 bases: TGCACCAGCAGCTTTCAACCAGGGGGCTACACCTTC. Residues: CTSSFQPGGYTF.